What follows are 3 T cell receptor beta chains derived from one specimen sequenced in a study of cytomegalovirus exposure and HLA in healthy donors. The PCR was carried out with 60 Vbeta primers and 13 Jbeta primers. Only in-frame clones appear in the TCRdb table, and some are missing; sequencing was by immunoSEQ multiplex PCR. This sample has 150,000 to 200,000 clones, with almost 85% found just once. The specimen was PBMCs. The receptors originated from a girl aged 10 to 17 in good health and CMV-seropositive.

The chain recombines TRBV4-1 with TRBJ1-5, with 7 bases lining up with TRBD1. Germline CDR1 reads MGHRA; CDR2 reads YSYEKL. The CDR3 spans 14 residues. With V trimmed by 4 bases and J by 3 bases, 3 bases remained unmatched. The DNA for the CDR3 is TGCGCCAGCAGCCCAACAGGGGACAATCAGCCCCAGCATTTT. This codes for CASSPTGDNQPQHF.

The J gene is TRBJ1-6, the V gene TRBV9, with D possibly being TRBD1 (6 bases). Trimming shortened V by 4 bases and J by 7 bases, and 18 bases separated the two germline ends. The CDR3 runs 16 residues. The germline V gene encodes CDR1 SGDLS and CDR2 YYNGEE. The DNA for the CDR3 is TGTGCCAGCAGCTCCCGGGGGGCAGGGATCAATTCACCCCTCCACTTT. Translation: CASSSRGAGINSPLHF.

This chain joins TRBV27 and TRBJ2-1, with D hard to call. Germline loops: CDR1 MNHEY, CDR2 SMNVEV (reference sequence). The CDR3 extends over 18 amino acids. Trimming stripped 1 base from V and 5 bases from J, with 21 bases between. The chain's CDR3 is CASSLLYPRNSPDNEQFF. The CDR3 nucleotides read TGTGCCAGCAGTTTATTGTACCCGCGAAACTCGCCGGACAATGAGCAGTTCTTC.